The T cell receptor (beta chain) under discussion was sequenced for a study of T cell changes during pregnancy in multiple sclerosis. Profiled with immunoSEQ multiplex PCR; TCRdb holds only in-frame clones, not every one. The table lists about 47,000 clones, 80% to 90% of them singletons, with around 8% in the top ten. The CDR3 is made up of 13 amino acids. Germline CDR1 and CDR2: SGHVS and FQNEAQ. The V and J ends lost 7 bases and 9 bases respectively, with 16 bases between them. V usage is TRBV7-8 and J usage is TRBJ2-1; D might be TRBD2 (5 bases). The TCR comes from a female donor with multiple sclerosis, enrolled in a pregnancy study. The specimen was CD8+ T cells from peripheral blood mononuclear cells, collected in the second trimester of pregnancy. The CDR3 reads CASTTRAVGEQFF. The CDR3 DNA follows: TGTGCCAGCACCACTAGGGCAGTCGGTGAGCAGTTCTTC. The variable domain in full, completed from reference TRBV7-8 and TRBJ2-1, reads GAGVSQSPRYKVAKRGQDVALRCDPISGHVSLFWYQQALGQGPEFLTYFQNEAQLDKSGLPSDRFFAERPEGSVSTLKIQRTQQEDSAVYLCASTTRAVGEQFFGPGTRLTVL.